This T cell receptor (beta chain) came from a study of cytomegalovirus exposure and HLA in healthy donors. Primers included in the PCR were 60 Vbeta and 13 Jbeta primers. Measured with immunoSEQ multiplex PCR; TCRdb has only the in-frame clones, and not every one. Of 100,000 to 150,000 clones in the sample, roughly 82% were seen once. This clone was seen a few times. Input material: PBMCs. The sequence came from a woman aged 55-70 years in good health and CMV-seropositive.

CDR3 sequence: CASSISTQGGSPLHF. For the CDR3, the DNA is TGTGCCAGTAGTATAAGCACGCAGGGAGGGTCACCCCTCCACTTT. This sequence joins TRBV19 and TRBJ1-6; tentatively, D is TRBD1 (5 bases). The V gene's germline CDR1 is LNHDA and CDR2 SQIVND (reference sequence). Trimming removed 2 bases from V and 10 bases from J, with 15 bases in between. The CDR3 sequence is 15 residues long.